This T cell receptor beta chain was observed in a study of ipilimumab plus nivolumab after autologous stem cell transplantation. Study-level background: Typical patient got a handful of ipilimumab doses and seven to nine nivolumab doses (median). Both relapsed and primary refractory DLBCL were included.

The CDR3 is 16 residues long. Trimming took 1 base from V and 6 from J; bases not matched to a gene: 9. Germline CDR1 reads SGDLS; CDR2 reads YYNGEE. Repertoires were generated with immunoSEQ multiplex PCR, while TCRdb's copy carries only in-frame clones and drops some. Here the sample spans about 24,000 clones, just over 85% being singletons. Ipilimumab, 1 mg/kg, started 14 to 28 days after autologous transplant. Patients received nivolumab 3 mg/kg at weeks 1, 4, 7, 10, then fortnightly to week 26. The sample consisted of PBMCs, taken in a trial of ipilimumab plus nivolumab as post-transplant consolidation. This rearrangement joins TRBV9 to TRBJ2-3; 9 nucleotides agree with TRBD2. The source of this sequence is a male donor with diffuse large B-cell lymphoma. The CDR3 DNA reads as TGTGCCAGCAGCGTACGTGGGGGACTAGCCGCGGATACGCAGTATTTT. Amino acid sequence: CASSVRGGLAADTQYF. The full variable domain, in which reference TRBV9 and TRBJ2-3 provide the parts outside the CDR3, is DSGVTQTPKHLITATGQRVTLRCSPRSGDLSVYWYQQSLDQGLQFLIQYYNGEERAKGNILERFSAQQFPDLHSELNLSSLELGDSALYFCASSVRGGLAADTQYFGPGTRLTVL.